The clone carrying this TCR beta chain has only one observation. A single base separates this from a much larger clone, so it may be a read error. These data are taken from a study of human T cells and chemical hapten exposure. About the study: Patients' scalps got diphenylcyclopropenone weekly throughout the approximately 22-week study.

TCRdb passed the RACE reads through MiXCR, listing each CDR3 protein once. The sample holds 90,000 to 110,000 distinct CDR3 sequences, about a tenth seen once. Noted time point: patch test 2, 6 weeks after DPC sensitization. Stated treatment: therapeutic diphenylcyclopropenone sensitization with weekly scalp DPC. With 5 bases removed from V and 3 bases from J, the gap between germline ends came to 13 bases. CDR1 MNHEY and CDR2 SMNVEV come from the germline V gene (reference sequence). CDR3 length: 15 amino acids. The chain carries TRBV27 and TRBJ2-2; D unclear. The origin of this receptor is a woman in her thirties or forties with alopecia areata. Some clones in this sample may be carry-over from other donors' samples. Material: whole blood, obtained in connection with sensitization to the hapten diphenylcyclopropenone (DPC). The CDR3 nucleotides are TGTGCCAGCAGTCCTCGACGGTCGTACACCGGGGAGCTGTTTTTT. Residues: CASSPRRSYTGELFF.